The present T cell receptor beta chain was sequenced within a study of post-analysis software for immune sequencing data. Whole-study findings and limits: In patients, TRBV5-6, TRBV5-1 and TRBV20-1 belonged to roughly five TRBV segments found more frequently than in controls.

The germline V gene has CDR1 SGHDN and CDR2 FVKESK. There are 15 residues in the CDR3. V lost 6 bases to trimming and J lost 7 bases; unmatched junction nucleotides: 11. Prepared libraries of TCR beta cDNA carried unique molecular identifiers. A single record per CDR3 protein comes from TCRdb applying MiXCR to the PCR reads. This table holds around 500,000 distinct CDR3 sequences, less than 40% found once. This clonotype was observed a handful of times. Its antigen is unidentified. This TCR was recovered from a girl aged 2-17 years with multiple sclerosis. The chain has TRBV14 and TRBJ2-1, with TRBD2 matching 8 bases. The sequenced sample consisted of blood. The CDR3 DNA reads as TGTGCCAGCAGTCCCGATCCTAGCGGGTGGAATGAGCAGTTCTTC. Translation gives CASSPDPSGWNEQFF.